The rows below give T cell receptor beta chains drawn from one sample of a study of blood T cells in healthy people across ages. TCRdb itself ran the 5' RACE reads through MiXCR, one entry per CDR3 protein. This table holds approximately 770,000 distinct CDR3 sequences, roughly 60% found once. The sample comprised blood. These receptors were taken from a man aged 25-45 years in good health. The CDR3 runs from the conserved cysteine through the conserved F or W. The D gene is left open where the match is weak. The size entry is marked missing in some rows and otherwise reads once, few, many or a size class.

d_call	v_call	j_call	clone_size	cdr3_aa	cdr3_nt
NA	TRBV3-1	TRBJ2-5	few	CASSPHDSAETQYF	TGTGCCAGCAGCCCACATGACTCGGCAGAGACCCAGTACTTC
TRBD2	TRBV20-1	TRBJ2-6	NA	CSASREGSGANVLTF	TGCAGTGCTTCCAGGGAGGGTTCTGGGGCCAACGTCCTGACTTTC
TRBD1	TRBV28	TRBJ2-5	NA	CASSLGTVLETQYF	TGTGCCAGCAGTTTAGGGACAGTCTTAGAGACCCAGTACTTC
NA	TRBV3-1	TRBJ2-1	NA	CASQSLDEQFF	TGTGCCTCTCAATCCCTAGATGAGCAGTTCTTC
NA	TRBV2	TRBJ1-4	NA	CASRTIRGRKTPEKLFF	TGTGCCAGCAGGACCATACGGGGCCGAAAAACGCCTGAAAAACTGTTTTTT
NA	TRBV5-1	TRBJ2-3	NA	CASSPYPGRGDTQYF	TGCGCCAGCAGTCCCTATCCGGGACGAGGAGATACGCAGTATTTT
TRBD2	TRBV10-3	TRBJ2-7	NA	CATGTTGYEQYF	TGTGCCACCGGGACTACGGGCTACGAGCAGTACTTC
NA	TRBV7-9	TRBJ2-7	many	CASSSSGYEQYF	TGTGCCAGCAGCTCGAGCGGATACGAGCAGTACTTC
NA	TRBV5-8	TRBJ1-4	NA	CASSLGGLFF	TGTGCCAGCAGCTTGGGGGGACTGTTTTTT
TRBD2	TRBV19	TRBJ2-7	few	CASSIDPVAGVSEQYF	TGTGCCAGTAGTATAGATCCAGTAGCGGGAGTAAGCGAGCAGTACTTC
NA	TRBV7-2	TRBJ2-5	NA	CASSLVGNRETQYF	TGTGCCAGCAGCTTAGTTGGAAACCGAGAGACCCAGTACTTC
NA	TRBV9	TRBJ2-1	few	CASSVGSGGDEQFF	TGTGCCAGCAGCGTAGGCTCAGGTGGAGATGAGCAGTTCTTC
NA	TRBV4-3	TRBJ2-7	few	CASSQDYGTGYPYEQYF	TGCGCCAGCAGCCAAGATTATGGAACAGGGTATCCCTACGAGCAGTACTTC
NA	TRBV29-1	TRBJ2-5	NA	CSVGTTSETQYF	TGCAGCGTGGGGACGACGTCAGAGACCCAGTACTTC
NA	TRBV27	TRBJ2-7	few	CASRGTTAYEQYF	TGTGCCAGCAGAGGGACAACCGCCTACGAGCAGTACTTC
NA	TRBV10-3	TRBJ2-6	NA	CAISASGANVLTF	TGTGCCATCAGTGCATCTGGGGCCAACGTCCTGACTTTC
NA	TRBV10-3	TRBJ2-3	NA	CAIRDLRDTQYF	TGTGCCATCAGGGATCTGCGGGATACGCAGTATTTT
TRBD2	TRBV6-5	TRBJ2-5	NA	CASSYRGTSGSRLQYF	TGTGCCAGCAGTTACCGGGGGACTAGCGGGAGCCGGCTCCAGTACTTC
NA	TRBV7-9	TRBJ1-2	NA	CASSKGGGVAANYGYTF	TGTGCCAGCAGCAAAGGGGGGGGAGTAGCAGCTAACTATGGCTACACCTTC
NA	TRBV7-2	TRBJ1-2	NA	CASTLRGAASNYGYTF	TGTGCCAGCACCTTAAGGGGAGCGGCGTCTAACTATGGCTACACCTTC
NA	TRBV29-1	TRBJ2-7	NA	CSVRDRNYEQYF	TGCAGCGTTCGGGACCGAAACTACGAGCAGTACTTC
TRBD2	TRBV20-1	TRBJ2-1	few	CSARPRHGSRGVYNEQFF	TGCAGTGCTAGACCACGACACGGCTCCCGGGGGGTCTACAATGAGCAGTTCTTC
NA	TRBV3-1	TRBJ1-5	NA	CASSQDPRSSNQPQHF	TGTGCCAGCAGCCAAGACCCAAGATCTTCCAATCAGCCCCAGCATTTT
NA	TRBV7-9	TRBJ1-1	NA	CASSLSEGAEAFF	TGTGCCAGCAGCTTAAGTGAGGGGGCTGAAGCTTTCTTT
NA	TRBV20-1	TRBJ2-1	NA	CSVRAESSYNEQFF	TGCAGTGTCAGGGCGGAGAGCTCCTACAATGAGCAGTTCTTC
TRBD1	TRBV2	TRBJ2-5	NA	CASRTDRGPQETQYF	TGTGCCAGCAGGACGGACAGGGGTCCCCAAGAGACCCAGTACTTC
TRBD2	TRBV20-1	TRBJ2-5	NA	CSAWEGRETQYF	TGCAGTGCTTGGGAGGGGCGAGAGACCCAGTACTTC
NA	TRBV20-1	TRBJ2-1	NA	CMIPGSSYNEQFF	TGCATGATACCTGGGAGCTCCTACAATGAGCAGTTCTTC
TRBD2	TRBV3-1	TRBJ2-1	NA	CASSQDLLAVYNEQFF	TGTGCCAGCAGCCAAGATTTACTAGCGGTGTACAATGAGCAGTTCTTC
TRBD2	TRBV7-8	TRBJ2-1	NA	CASSWFSGGKSYNEQFF	TGTGCCAGCAGCTGGTTCAGCGGGGGCAAGTCCTACAATGAGCAGTTCTTC
TRBD2	TRBV20-1	TRBJ2-5	many	CSARASGQTQYF	TGCAGTGCTAGAGCTAGCGGGCAGACCCAGTACTTC
NA	TRBV4-2	TRBJ2-1	NA	CASSPLSGTEQYNERFF	TGTGCCAGCAGCCCACTTAGCGGCACGGAACAATACAATGAGCGGTTCTTC
NA	TRBV10-3	TRBJ1-5	once	CAISVEPNQPQHF	TGTGCCATCAGTGTCGAACCTAATCAGCCCCAGCATTTT
NA	TRBV5-1	TRBJ2-7	few	CASSLSGAAEQYF	TGCGCCAGCAGCTTGTCAGGGGCTGCCGAGCAGTACTTC
TRBD2	TRBV9	TRBJ2-5	NA	CASSVTSGSSETQYF	TGTGCCAGCAGCGTGACTAGCGGGAGCTCAGAGACCCAGTACTTC
NA	TRBV6-2/TRBV6-3	TRBJ1-6	NA	CASSGLENSPLHF	TGTGCCAGCAGTGGGTTGGAGAATTCACCCCTCCACTTT
TRBD1	TRBV10-3	TRBJ2-5	NA	CAISADRGETQYF	TGTGCCATCAGCGCCGACAGGGGGGAGACCCAGTACTTC
NA	TRBV6-2/TRBV6-3	TRBJ1-4	NA	CASSYSTGRPNDKLFF	TGTGCCAGCAGTTACTCTACGGGCCGGCCTAATGATAAACTGTTTTTT
NA	TRBV7-2	TRBJ2-3	NA	CASSLVPDYKDTQYF	TGTGCCAGCAGCTTAGTTCCAGACTATAAAGATACGCAGTATTTT
NA	TRBV4-2	TRBJ2-1	NA	CASSQGEFGLTINEQFF	TGTGCCAGCAGCCAAGGAGAGTTCGGACTCACCATCAATGAGCAGTTCTTC
NA	TRBV30	TRBJ1-5	NA	CAWSVLELNQPQHF	TGTGCCTGGAGTGTACTAGAGTTAAATCAGCCCCAGCATTTT
NA	TRBV6-6	TRBJ2-3	once	CASSYVRTSTDTQYF	TGTGCCAGCAGTTACGTGCGGACTAGCACAGATACGCAGTATTTT
TRBD2	TRBV20-1	TRBJ2-3	few	CSARVLAGEIGGSTDTQYF	TGCAGTGCTAGAGTTCTAGCGGGAGAGATCGGTGGTAGTACAGATACGCAGTATTTT